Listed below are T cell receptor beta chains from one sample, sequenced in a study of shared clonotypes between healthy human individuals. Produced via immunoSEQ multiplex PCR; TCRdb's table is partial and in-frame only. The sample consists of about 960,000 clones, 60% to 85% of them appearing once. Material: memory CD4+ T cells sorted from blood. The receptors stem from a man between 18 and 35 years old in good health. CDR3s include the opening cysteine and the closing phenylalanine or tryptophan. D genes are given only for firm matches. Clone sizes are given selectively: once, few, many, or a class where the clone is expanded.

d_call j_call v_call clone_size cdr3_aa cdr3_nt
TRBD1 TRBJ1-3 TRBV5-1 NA CASSLTGVTGNTIYF TGCGCCAGCAGCTTGACAGGGGTAACTGGAAACACCATATATTTT
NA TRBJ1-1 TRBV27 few CASSLKQATEAFF TGTGCCAGCAGTTTAAAACAGGCTACTGAAGCTTTCTTT
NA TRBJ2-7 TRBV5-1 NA CASSLDRTFGEQYF TGCGCCAGCAGCTTGGATAGGACTTTTGGCGAGCAGTACTTC
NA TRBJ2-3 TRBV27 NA CASSPTSKGDTQYF TGTGCCAGCAGTCCAACCTCAAAGGGAGATACGCAGTATTTT
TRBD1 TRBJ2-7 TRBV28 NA CASLGTGSNEQYF TGTGCCAGTCTAGGGACAGGGAGTAACGAGCAGTACTTC
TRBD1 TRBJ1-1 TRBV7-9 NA CASSGTAYEAFF TGTGCCAGCAGCGGGACAGCCTATGAAGCTTTCTTT
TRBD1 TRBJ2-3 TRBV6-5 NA CASSYWGQFTDTQYF TGTGCCAGCAGTTACTGGGGACAGTTCACAGATACGCAGTATTTT
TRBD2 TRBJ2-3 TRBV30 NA CAWTSGGADTQYF TGTGCCTGGACTAGCGGGGGAGCAGATACGCAGTATTTT
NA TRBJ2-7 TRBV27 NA CASQFSGIGPQYF TGTGCCAGCCAGTTCTCGGGTATCGGACCCCAGTACTTC
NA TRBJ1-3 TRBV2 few CASRPGSGNTIYF TGTGCCAGCCGCCCGGGCTCTGGAAACACCATATATTTT
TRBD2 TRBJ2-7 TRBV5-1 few CASSHGTSGGQNSDEQYF TGCGCCAGCAGCCACGGGACTAGCGGGGGTCAGAACAGCGACGAGCAGTACTTC
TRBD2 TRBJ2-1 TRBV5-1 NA CASSGGGAGVYNEQFF TGCGCCAGCAGCGGGGGCGGAGCGGGAGTCTACAATGAGCAGTTCTTC
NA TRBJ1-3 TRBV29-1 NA CSVRTDGNTIYF TGCAGCGTTAGGACAGACGGAAACACCATATATTTT
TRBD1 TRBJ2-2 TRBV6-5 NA CASRDRGTGELFF TGTGCCAGCAGGGACAGGGGGACCGGGGAGCTGTTTTTT
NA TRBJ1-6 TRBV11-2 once CASSLDLSSPLHF TGTGCCAGCAGCTTAGATCTAAGTTCACCCCTCCACTTT
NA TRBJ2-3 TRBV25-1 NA CASSPELQGADTQYF TGTGCCAGCAGCCCCGAGTTGCAGGGCGCAGATACGCAGTATTTT
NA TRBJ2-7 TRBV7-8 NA CASSLASDSYEQYF TGTGCCAGCAGCTTAGCTTCCGACAGCTACGAGCAGTACTTC
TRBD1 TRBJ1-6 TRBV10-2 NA CASRSGGESPLHF TGCGCCAGCAGATCAGGGGGCGAATCACCCCTCCACTTT
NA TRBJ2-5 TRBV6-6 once CASSYSGSTLETQYF TGTGCCAGCAGTTACTCGGGCAGTACCCTTGAGACCCAGTACTTC
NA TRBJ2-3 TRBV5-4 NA CASSSFPDTQYF TGTGCCAGCAGCTCCTTCCCAGATACGCAGTATTTT
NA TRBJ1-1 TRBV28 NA CASSGGAEETEAFF TGTGCCAGCAGTGGGGGGGCAGAAGAGACTGAAGCTTTCTTT
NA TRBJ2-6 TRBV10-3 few CAISESSGLGANVLTF TGTGCCATCAGTGAGTCTTCGGGGCTTGGGGCCAACGTCCTGACTTTC
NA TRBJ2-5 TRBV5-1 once CASRLGTQETQYF TGCGCCAGCAGACTAGGGACCCAAGAGACCCAGTACTTC
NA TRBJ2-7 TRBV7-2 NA CASSLGGASYEQYF TGTGCCAGCAGCTTAGGGGGAGCCTCCTACGAGCAGTACTTC
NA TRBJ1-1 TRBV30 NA CAWSVLGGRAEAFF TGTGCCTGGAGTGTACTGGGGGGGAGGGCTGAAGCTTTCTTT
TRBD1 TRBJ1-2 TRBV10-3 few CAISEGGGDGYTF TGTGCCATCAGTGAAGGAGGGGGCGATGGCTACACCTTC
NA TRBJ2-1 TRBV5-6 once CASARVGGPTYNEQFF TGTGCCAGCGCTAGGGTCGGAGGGCCCACCTACAATGAGCAGTTCTTC
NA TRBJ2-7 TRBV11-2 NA CASTLGLYF TGTGCCAGCACCTTGGGACTGTACTTC
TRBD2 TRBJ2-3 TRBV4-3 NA CASSQEPSGNPADTQYF TGCGCCAGCAGCCAAGAACCTAGCGGGAACCCAGCAGATACGCAGTATTTT
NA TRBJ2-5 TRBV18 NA CASSPLQGDQETQYF TGTGCCAGCTCACCCCTACAGGGCGACCAAGAGACCCAGTACTTC
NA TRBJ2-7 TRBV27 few CASSLETGRGEQYF TGTGCCAGCAGTTTGGAGACAGGCCGCGGAGAGCAGTACTTC
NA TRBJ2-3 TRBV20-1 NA CSALKTDTQYF TGCAGTGCTCTGAAGACAGATACGCAGTATTTT
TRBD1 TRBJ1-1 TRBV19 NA CASVTQGAANTEAFF TGTGCCAGTGTTACTCAGGGGGCGGCGAACACTGAAGCTTTCTTT
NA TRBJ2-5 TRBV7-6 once CASSLARSQKETQYF TGTGCCAGCAGCTTAGCCCGCAGCCAAAAAGAGACCCAGTACTTC
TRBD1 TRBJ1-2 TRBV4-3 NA CASSHGDREGGYGYTF TGCGCCAGCAGCCATGGTGACAGGGAGGGAGGGTATGGCTACACCTTC
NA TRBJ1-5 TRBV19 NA CATHQGPSNQPQHF TGTGCCACCCACCAGGGGCCTAGCAATCAGCCCCAGCATTTT
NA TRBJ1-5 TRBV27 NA CASSPRSTDSNQPQHF TGTGCCAGCAGCCCCCGAAGTACGGATAGCAATCAGCCCCAGCATTTT
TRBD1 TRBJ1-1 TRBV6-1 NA CASSEATGGVSEAFF TGTGCCAGCAGTGAAGCTACAGGGGGCGTTTCTGAAGCTTTCTTT
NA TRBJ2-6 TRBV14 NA CASSQGGANVLTF TGTGCCAGCAGCCAAGGAGGGGCCAACGTCCTGACTTTC
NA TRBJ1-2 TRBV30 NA CAWKNQGRNGYTF TGTGCCTGGAAGAATCAGGGAAGGAATGGCTACACCTTC
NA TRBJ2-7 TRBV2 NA CASSADRSSSYEQYF TGTGCCAGCAGTGCTGACAGGTCCAGCTCCTACGAGCAGTACTTC
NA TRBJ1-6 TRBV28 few CASRLGGQGGSPLHF TGTGCCAGCAGACTTGGCGGGCAGGGAGGTTCACCCCTCCACTTT
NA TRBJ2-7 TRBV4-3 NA CASSQEPGAQNEQYF TGCGCCAGCAGCCAAGAACCGGGGGCGCAGAACGAGCAGTACTTC
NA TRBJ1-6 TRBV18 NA CASSLALEDSPLHF TGTGCCAGCTCACTCGCTCTAGAGGATTCACCCCTCCACTTT
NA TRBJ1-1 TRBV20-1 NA CSARRNTEAFF TGCAGTGCTAGAAGAAACACTGAAGCTTTCTTT
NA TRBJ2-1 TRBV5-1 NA CASSTAGTNNEQFF TGCGCCAGCAGTACAGCGGGGACAAACAATGAGCAGTTCTTC
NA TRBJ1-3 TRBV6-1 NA CASSGGGLGNTIYF TGTGCCAGCAGTGGGGGGGGTCTCGGAAACACCATATATTTT
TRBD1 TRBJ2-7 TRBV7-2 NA CASSLAPQGHSYEQYF TGTGCCAGCAGCCTGGCCCCACAGGGGCACTCCTACGAGCAGTACTTC
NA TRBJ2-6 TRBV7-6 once CASSPLSHRGANVLTF TGTGCCAGCAGCCCACTGAGCCACCGAGGAGCCAACGTCCTGACTTTC
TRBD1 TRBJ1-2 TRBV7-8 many CASSLGTGGDYGYTF TGTGCCAGCAGCTTGGGAACAGGGGGAGACTATGGCTACACCTTC
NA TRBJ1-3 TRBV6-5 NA CASSYDWGGGNTIYF TGTGCCAGCAGTTACGATTGGGGAGGTGGAAACACCATATATTTT
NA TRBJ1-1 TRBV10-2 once CASSDMGRAEAFF TGCGCCAGCAGTGATATGGGGAGGGCTGAAGCTTTCTTT
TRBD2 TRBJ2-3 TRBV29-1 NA CSVEVPVLAGFTDTQYF TGCAGCGTTGAAGTCCCAGTGCTAGCGGGGTTCACAGATACGCAGTATTTT